This entry lists 29 T cell receptor beta chains sequenced from one sample in a study of T cell changes during pregnancy in multiple sclerosis. Produced via immunoSEQ multiplex PCR; TCRdb's table is partial and in-frame only. The sample has some 60,000 clones; approximately 91% are singletons. Sequencing used peripheral blood, obtained in the second trimester of pregnancy. The receptor source for this set is a female donor with multiple sclerosis, enrolled in a pregnancy study.

The chain joins TRBV7-2 to TRBJ2-1; D is possibly TRBD1 (5 bases). Germline V lookup: CDR1 SGHTA, CDR2 FQGNSA. CDR3 length: 18 residues. The V gene lost 4 bases and the J gene lost 8 bases, with 27 bases spanning the gap. Here the CDR3 DNA reads TGTGCCAGCAGCTCCCGCTCAGGGAAGGCGTTTCGCCGCGATGAGCAGTTCTTC. Its translation is CASSSRSGKAFRRDEQFF.

The CDR3: CASSRFSGAYNEQFF. CDR3 nucleotides: TGTGCCAGCAGCCGCTTTAGCGGGGCCTACAATGAGCAGTTCTTC. The V and J genes are TRBV7-2 and TRBJ2-1, with TRBD2 matching 8 bases. CDR3 size: 15 residues. Germline V lookup: CDR1 SGHTA, CDR2 FQGNSA. Trimming cost V 5 bases and J 2 bases; bases outside gene matches: 5.

This sequence joins TRBV7-2 and TRBJ2-3; D is perhaps TRBD2 (5 bases). This CDR3 contains 14 residues. Germline CDR1 reads SGHTA; CDR2 reads FQGNSA. Trimming stripped 1 base from V and 5 bases from J, with 10 bases between. DNA for the CDR3: TGTGCCAGCAGCTTAGACGGGGTTGAAGATACGCAGTATTTT. Its translation is CASSLDGVEDTQYF.

The chain carries TRBV5-1 and TRBJ1-1; 8 nucleotides align to TRBD1. Unmatched junction bases numbered 6, after V lost 0 bases and J lost 8 bases. The germline CDR1 and CDR2 sequences are SGHRS and YFSETQ. The CDR3 spans 14 residues. CDR3 nucleotides: TGCGCCAGCAGCTTGGGTGGGACAGGCCTCGAAGCTTTCTTT. It translates to CASSLGGTGLEAFF.

This clone was seen a single time. The chain has TRBV6-1 and TRBJ1-2; D unresolved. V gave up 2 bases and J gave up 4 bases, with 11 bases separating them. Germline loops: CDR1 MNHNS, CDR2 SASEGT. The CDR3 consists of 14 residues. This CDR3 reads CASSEYGGPYGYTF. The CDR3 nucleotides read TGTGCCAGCAGTGAATACGGAGGACCCTATGGCTACACCTTC.

The table lists this clone with a count of one. The V gene is TRBV5-4, the J gene TRBJ1-3; possible D gene TRBD1, 6 bases. CDR3 length: 13 residues. Germline V lookup: CDR1 SGHNT, CDR2 YYREEE (reference sequence). Trimming stripped 2 bases from V and 4 bases from J, with 7 bases between. The CDR3 DNA reads as TGTGCCAGCAGCTTTACAGGGGGAAACACCATATATTTT. Amino acids: CASSFTGGNTIYF. Based on the CDR3 plus reference TRBV5-4 and TRBJ1-3, the full variable domain is ETGVTQSPTHLIKTRGQQVTLRCSSQSGHNTVSWYQQALGQGPQFIFQYYREEENGRGNFPPRFSGLQFPNYSSELNVNALELDDSALYLCASSFTGGNTIYFGEGSWLTVV.

V is TRBV5-1 and J is TRBJ2-3, with 15 bases aligning to TRBD2. With V trimmed by 2 bases and J by 3 bases, 1 base remained unmatched. CDR1 is SGHRS, CDR2 YFSETQ, per germline. The CDR3 length is 16 residues. The CDR3 is CASSFGLAGGTDTQYF. DNA for the CDR3: TGCGCCAGCAGCTTCGGACTAGCGGGGGGGACAGATACGCAGTATTTT.

The chain is built from TRBV9 and TRBJ2-7; possible D gene TRBD2, 5 bases. The CDR3 is 14 amino acids. Germline loops: CDR1 SGDLS, CDR2 YYNGEE. Trimming left V 0 bases short and J 5 bases short, with 12 bases between. CDR3 amino acids: CASSVEDGGHEQYF. In DNA, the CDR3 is TGTGCCAGCAGCGTAGAAGACGGAGGCCACGAGCAGTACTTC.

The chain uses TRBV5-4 and TRBJ2-5, with 10 bases aligning to TRBD1. Germline V gives CDR1 SGHNT, CDR2 YYREEE (reference sequence). V dropped 4 bases and J dropped 1; count of bases not matched to a gene: 7. There are 16 residues in the CDR3. CDR3 DNA sequence: TGTGCCAGCAGCGACACCGGGACAGGGGCCCAAGAGACCCAGTACTTC. It yields the protein CASSDTGTGAQETQYF.

As for this clone: An end of the junction does not agree with germline; a read error may underlie this. The chain uses TRBV29-1 and TRBJ1-1; D is possibly TRBD1 (5 bases). Germline values: CDR1 SQVTM, CDR2 ANQGSEA. The CDR3 totals 11 residues. CDR3 in DNA: TGCAGCGCCGACGATGGGTTGGCGGGACCCTTT. Its protein is CSADDGLAGPF.

The V and J genes are TRBV29-1 and TRBJ1-2; 10 positions match TRBD1. The CDR3 has 13 residues. Germline V lookup: CDR1 SQVTM, CDR2 ANQGSEA. V shed 7 bases, J shed 4 bases, and the junction held 6 bases outside the gene matches. CDR3 nucleotide sequence: TGCAGCGCCCGGGGACAGGGGTTCTATGGCTACACCTTC. Its protein is CSARGQGFYGYTF.

The V call is TRBV19, the J call TRBJ1-6, with D possibly TRBD1 on 5 matching bases. V lost 5 bases to trimming and J lost 7 bases, with 24 bases between them. The CDR3 is made up of 18 amino acids. Germline V gene sequence: CDR1 LNHDA, CDR2 SQIVND (reference sequence). The CDR3: CASSSLQRGRFLNSPLHF. The CDR3 DNA follows: TGTGCCAGTAGTTCCCTCCAAAGGGGAAGGTTTCTGAATTCACCCCTCCACTTT.

The J gene is TRBJ2-3, the V gene TRBV6-1; the D gene is possibly TRBD2 (6 bases). This CDR3 is built from 12 residues. The germline V and J ends were trimmed by 9 bases and 2 bases, with 9 bases remaining between them. Germline CDR1 MNHNS, CDR2 SASEGT. The CDR3 DNA sequence: TGTGCCAGTGGGGGGTACACAGATACGCAGTATTTT. Translating gives CASGGYTDTQYF.

The J gene is TRBJ1-6, the V gene TRBV21-1. TRBV21-1 is assigned pseudogene status. CDR3 length equals 17 residues. CDR3 loop: CASSPRPGVSLGSPLHF. The CDR3 DNA reads TGTGCCAGCAGCCCCCGACCGGGTGTCTCGCTAGGTTCACCCCTCCACTTT.

This clone has only one observation. This chain links TRBV4-1 with TRBJ1-3; no reliable D call. This CDR3 contains 17 residues. V shed 4 bases and J shed 3 bases, with 19 bases lying between them. Germline CDR1 and CDR2: MGHRA and YSYEKL. CDR3 loop: CASSRSVGPIGGNTIYF. DNA of the CDR3: TGCGCCAGCAGCCGGAGCGTTGGTCCCATCGGTGGAAACACCATATATTTT.

This chain connects TRBV30 to TRBJ2-3; maybe TRBD2 (6 bases). The CDR3 length is 18 residues. CDR1 is GTSNPN, CDR2 SVGIG, per germline (reference sequence). V gave up 0 bases and J gave up 5 bases, with 24 bases separating them. Here the CDR3 reads CAWSVRGEVEIWGDTQYF. The CDR3 region has the DNA TGTGCCTGGAGTGTAAGAGGGGAGGTTGAGATTTGGGGAGATACGCAGTATTTT.

V and J are TRBV4-1 and TRBJ2-2; D not certain. The CDR3 loop spans 13 amino acids. Germline values: CDR1 MGHRA, CDR2 YSYEKL. V lost 1 base to trimming and J lost 3 bases, with 3 bases between them. The DNA of the CDR3 is TGCGCCAGCAGCCAAGCCTACACCGGGGAGCTGTTTTTT. Translation: CASSQAYTGELFF.

This chain uses TRBV7-9 with TRBJ2-1; TRBD2 might be the D (5 bases). Germline-derived CDR1 and CDR2 are SEHNR and FQNEAQ (reference sequence). This CDR3 is built from 14 residues. V lost 5 bases, J lost 7 bases, and 15 bases lay in between. CDR3 coding DNA: TGTGCCAGCAGCAACACGTGGACGGGGAATGAGCAGTTCTTC. Translated, it gives CASSNTWTGNEQFF.

This chain joins TRBV6-1 and TRBJ1-1, with unresolved D. Germline V gene sequence: CDR1 MNHNS, CDR2 SASEGT. The CDR3 loop spans 13 amino acids. The V end lost 6 bases, the J end lost 11 bases, and 19 bases lay between the germline ends. The CDR3 DNA sequence: TGTGCCAGCAGCGAGGTATCCCGGAGTACGGCTTTCTTT. Protein product: CASSEVSRSTAFF.

This chain connects TRBV5-1 to TRBJ2-3; no clear D. The CDR3 has 13 residues. V lost 8 bases, J lost 4 bases, and 14 bases lay in between. Germline values: CDR1 SGHRS, CDR2 YFSETQ. CDR3 sequence (DNA): TGCGCCAGTTACGTGGCCCCCGCAGATACGCAGTATTTT. It codes for CASYVAPADTQYF.

The rearrangement uses TRBV25-1 and TRBJ1-6; D gene uncertain. The CDR3 covers 13 residues. Trimming left V 10 bases short and J 9 bases short, with 16 bases between. CDR1 MGHDK and CDR2 SYGVNS come from the germline V gene. The CDR3 here is CANPGEGSSPLHF. The CDR3 bases are TGTGCCAACCCCGGGGAAGGGAGTTCACCCCTCCACTTT.

This chain joins TRBV2 and TRBJ2-5; D is ambiguous. Germline V lookup: CDR1 SNHLY, CDR2 FYNNEI. Trimming took 7 bases from V and 0 from J, leaving 6 bases between them. CDR3 size: 12 residues. The CDR3 is CASNSYQETQYF. DNA for the CDR3: TGTGCCAGCAATTCTTACCAAGAGACCCAGTACTTC.

The chain links TRBV5-4 to TRBJ2-6; possibly TRBD1 for D (6 bases). The CDR3 runs 15 residues. With 4 bases removed from V and 1 base from J, the gap between germline ends came to 9 bases. CDR1 is SGHNT, CDR2 YYREEE, per germline (reference sequence). The CDR3 coding sequence is TGTGCCAGCAGCCGGACAGCTTCTGGGGCCAACGTCCTGACTTTC. Amino acid sequence: CASSRTASGANVLTF.

This chain connects TRBV6-1 to TRBJ1-5, with D perhaps TRBD1 (5 bases). The germline CDR1 and CDR2 sequences are MNHNS and SASEGT. V shed 4 bases and J shed 7 bases, with 11 bases lying between them. The CDR3 length is 13 residues. CDR3 protein: CASSGQQHQPQHF. CDR3 bases: TGTGCCAGCAGTGGACAGCAGCACCAGCCCCAGCATTTT.

V and J are TRBV7-2 and TRBJ1-5; D may be TRBD1 (5 bases). Germline V gene lookup returns CDR1 SGHTA and CDR2 FQGNSA. Trimming shortened V by 4 bases and J by 3 bases, and 13 bases separated the two germline ends. This CDR3 is built from 15 residues. The CDR3 DNA reads TGTGCCAGCAGCTCATTCTGGGGGGACAATCAGCCCCAGCATTTT. This encodes CASSSFWGDNQPQHF.

J is TRBJ2-2 and V is TRBV16; perhaps TRBD2 as D (7 bases). Trimming removed 4 bases from V and 3 bases from J, with 12 bases in between. There are 15 residues in the CDR3. CDR1 is KGHSY, CDR2 FQNENV, per germline. The CDR3 spells CASSPGGRDTGELFF. For the CDR3, the DNA is TGTGCCAGCAGCCCGGGGGGCCGGGACACCGGGGAGCTGTTTTTT.

The rearrangement joins TRBV18 to TRBJ2-1, with D perhaps TRBD2 (5 bases). Trimming stripped 8 bases from V and 3 bases from J, with 5 bases between. The CDR3 sequence is 11 residues long. Germline V gene lookup returns CDR1 KGHSH and CDR2 LQKENI. The CDR3 sequence: CASRDYNEQFF. The CDR3 bases are TGTGCCAGCCGGGACTACAATGAGCAGTTCTTC.

The sample holds a few counts of this clone. The V gene is TRBV28, the J gene TRBJ2-1, with D maybe TRBD1 (6 bases). V dropped 8 bases and J dropped 3 bases, with 17 bases sitting between them. Germline CDR1 MDHEN, CDR2 SYDVKM. CDR3 length: 15 residues. The CDR3 loop reads CASGVGGRLYNEQFF. The CDR3 DNA sequence: TGTGCCAGCGGGGTAGGGGGACGGCTCTACAATGAGCAGTTCTTC.

The J gene is TRBJ2-7, the V gene TRBV5-4, with 16 positions matching TRBD2. The CDR3 has 15 residues. V was pared by 4 bases and J by 9 bases, with 7 bases of the junction left unmatched. Germline loops: CDR1 SGHNT, CDR2 YYREEE (reference sequence). The DNA for the CDR3 is TGTGCCAGCAGCGCGGGACTAGCGGGGGGGGAACGGCAGTACTTC. Amino acids: CASSAGLAGGERQYF.